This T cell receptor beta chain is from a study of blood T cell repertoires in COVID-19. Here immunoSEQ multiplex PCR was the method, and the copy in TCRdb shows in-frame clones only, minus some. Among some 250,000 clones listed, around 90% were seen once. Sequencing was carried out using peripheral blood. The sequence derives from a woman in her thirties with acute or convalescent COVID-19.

DNA for the CDR3: TGTGCCAGCAGCGACGGGACAGGGGGACTAGGCGAGCAGTTCTTC. Residues: CASSDGTGGLGEQFF. This chain connects TRBV5-4 to TRBJ2-1; 11 bases agree with TRBD1. The J segment lost 10 bases and the V segment lost 4 bases, leaving 10 bases of the junction unmatched. The length of the CDR3 is 15 residues. Germline CDR1 SGHNT, CDR2 YYREEE (reference sequence).